The source of this T cell receptor beta chain is a study of blood T cell repertoires in COVID-19. About the research overall: T cells, B-cell-depleted T cells, or PBMCs provided the cDNA or gDNA that served as material.

This clone occurred once. Using immunoSEQ multiplex PCR, the repertoire was profiled, and TCRdb retains in-frame clones only, with some absent. The table includes 95,000 to 150,000 clones, 70% to 85% detected once. Sequenced material: peripheral blood. The receptor was isolated from a woman aged 70-85 years with acute or convalescent COVID-19.

The CDR3 region has the DNA TGTGCCAGCAGTTTATCGCCAGGGTCTAAAACTGAAGCTTTCTTT. Translated, it gives CASSLSPGSKTEAFF. The chain combines TRBV27 with TRBJ1-1; maybe TRBD1 (5 bases). Trimming took off 0 bases at V and 5 bases at J, with 13 bases between the two ends. The CDR3 loop spans 15 amino acids. Germline CDR1 is MNHEY and CDR2 is SMNVEV (reference sequence).